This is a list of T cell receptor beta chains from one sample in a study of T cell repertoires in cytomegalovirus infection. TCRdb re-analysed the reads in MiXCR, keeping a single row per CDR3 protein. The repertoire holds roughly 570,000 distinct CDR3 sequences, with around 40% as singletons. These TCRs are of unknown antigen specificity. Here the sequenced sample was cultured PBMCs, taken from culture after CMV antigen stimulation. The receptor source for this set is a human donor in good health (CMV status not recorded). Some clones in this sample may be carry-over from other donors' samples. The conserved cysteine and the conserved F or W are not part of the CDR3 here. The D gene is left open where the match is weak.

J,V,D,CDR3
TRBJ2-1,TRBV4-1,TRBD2,ASSQDRQRGDEQF
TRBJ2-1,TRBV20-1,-,SALGQGQNEQF
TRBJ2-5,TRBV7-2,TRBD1,ASTPSKGASGETQY
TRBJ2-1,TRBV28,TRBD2,ASSLTSGVSYNEQF
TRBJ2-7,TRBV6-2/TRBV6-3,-,ASSYSNVRYEQY
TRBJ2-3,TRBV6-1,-,ATQFTDTQY
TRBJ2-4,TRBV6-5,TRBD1,ASRPPGQGFIQY
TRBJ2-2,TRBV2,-,ASRKGTITGELF
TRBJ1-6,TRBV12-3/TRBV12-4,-,ASSGGWDYNSPLH
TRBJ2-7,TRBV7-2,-,ASSLGAVLEQY
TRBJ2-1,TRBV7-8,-,APELAESSYNEQF
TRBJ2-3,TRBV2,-,ATLIPANSTDTQY
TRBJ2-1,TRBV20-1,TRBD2,SARAPGLAGRNEQF
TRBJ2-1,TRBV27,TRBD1,ASSWGQGYNEQF
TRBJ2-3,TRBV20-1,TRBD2,SAREASGTTTTEY
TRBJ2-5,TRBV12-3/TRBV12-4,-,ASSFQGGSGETQY
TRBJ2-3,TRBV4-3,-,ASSFSYGGSTDTQY
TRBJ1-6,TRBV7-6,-,ASSLGFDSPLH
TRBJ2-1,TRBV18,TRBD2,ASSLKGLAVYNEQF
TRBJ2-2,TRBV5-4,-,ASSEVIANTGELF
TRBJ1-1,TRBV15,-,ATSRAGTEAF
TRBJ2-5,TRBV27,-,ASSLSARAAETQY
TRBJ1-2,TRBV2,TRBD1,ASRVGGDGYT
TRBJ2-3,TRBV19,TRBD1,ASTVQGARDTQY
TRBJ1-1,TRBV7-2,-,ASSSRVNTEAF
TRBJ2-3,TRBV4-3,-,ASSQASGGGDTQY
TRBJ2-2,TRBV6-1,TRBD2,ASRPLVISGRVSGELF
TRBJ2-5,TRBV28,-,ASSFIGAEQETQY
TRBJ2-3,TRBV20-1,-,RATEGTRVGTDTQY
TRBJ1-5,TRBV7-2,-,ASSPDRFNQPQH
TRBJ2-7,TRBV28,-,ASSFLRGALSYEQY
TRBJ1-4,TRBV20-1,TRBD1,SAFGTGGEKLF
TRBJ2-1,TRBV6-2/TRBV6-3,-,ASTWGGMTSYNEQF
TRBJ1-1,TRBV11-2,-,ASSPIRSAEAF
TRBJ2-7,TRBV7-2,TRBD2,ASSSTSGASYEQY
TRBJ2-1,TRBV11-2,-,ASTPLVGGPNEQF
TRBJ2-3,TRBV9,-,ASSVDGGSVDTQY
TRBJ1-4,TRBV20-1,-,SARNIKNEKLF
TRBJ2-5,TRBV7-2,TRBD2,ASSLGTSGSGETQY
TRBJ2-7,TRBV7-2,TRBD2,ASSYSGSTYEQY
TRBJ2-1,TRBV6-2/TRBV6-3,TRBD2,ASSRLAGGSYNEQF
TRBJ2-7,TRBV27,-,ASTKTPLTGYYEQY
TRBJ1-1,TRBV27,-,ASGPGRGVYTEAF
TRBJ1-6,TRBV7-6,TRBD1,ASSFGAATGGNNSPLH
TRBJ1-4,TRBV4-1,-,ASSRQTTTNEKLF
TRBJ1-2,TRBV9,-,ASSVLGWTGYT
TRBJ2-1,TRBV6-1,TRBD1,ASSSGTARDNEQF
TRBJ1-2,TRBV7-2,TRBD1,ASNLQGFGVNYGYT
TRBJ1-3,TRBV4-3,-,ASSQVWMTVTGNTIY
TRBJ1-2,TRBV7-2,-,ASSLERGSGYT
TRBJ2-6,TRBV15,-,ATSRVTWSGANVLT